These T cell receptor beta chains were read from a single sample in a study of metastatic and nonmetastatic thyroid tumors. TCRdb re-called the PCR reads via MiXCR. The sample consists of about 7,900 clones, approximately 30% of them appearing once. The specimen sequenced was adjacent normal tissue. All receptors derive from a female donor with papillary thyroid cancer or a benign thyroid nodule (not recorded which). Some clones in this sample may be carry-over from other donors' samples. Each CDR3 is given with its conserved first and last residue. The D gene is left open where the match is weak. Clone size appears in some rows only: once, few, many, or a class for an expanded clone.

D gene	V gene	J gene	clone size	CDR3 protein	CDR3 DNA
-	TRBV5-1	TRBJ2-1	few	CASSLLGRGEYNEQFF	TGCGCCAGCAGCTTGTTAGGCAGGGGAGAGTACAATGAGCAGTTCTTC
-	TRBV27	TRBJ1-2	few	CASRLSKGPNYGYTF	TGTGCCAGCAGGCTCTCAAAGGGACCGAACTATGGCTACACCTTC
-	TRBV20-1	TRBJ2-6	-	CSARVVSGANVLTF	TGCAGTGCTAGAGTGGTCTCTGGGGCCAACGTCCTGACTTTC
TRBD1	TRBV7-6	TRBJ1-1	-	CASSIDRESEAFF	TGTGCCAGCAGCATAGACAGGGAATCTGAAGCTTTCTTT
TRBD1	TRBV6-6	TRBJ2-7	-	CAGSYSAGGVYEQYF	TGTGCCGGCAGTTACTCGGCAGGGGGAGTCTACGAGCAGTACTTC
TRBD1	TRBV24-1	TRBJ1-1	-	CATSEGQGETEAFF	TGTGCCACCAGTGAGGGACAGGGAGAGACTGAAGCTTTCTTT
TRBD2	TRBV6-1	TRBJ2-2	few	CASSEARTSAYTGELFF	TGTGCCAGCAGTGAAGCGAGGACTAGCGCTTACACCGGGGAGCTGTTTTTT
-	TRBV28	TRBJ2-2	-	CASSLYRGNTGELFF	TGCGCCAGCAGTTTATATCGGGGAAACACCGGGGAGCTGTTTTTT
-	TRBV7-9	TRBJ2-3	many	CASVVSLPTDTQYF	TGTGCCAGCGTTGTTTCTTTACCCACAGATACGCAGTATTTT
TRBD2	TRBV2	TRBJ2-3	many	CASSGAGGRGTQYF	TGTGCCAGCAGTGGGGCGGGGGGGAGGGGTACGCAGTATTTT
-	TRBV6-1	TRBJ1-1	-	CASSPPRGFGEAFF	TGTGCCAGCAGCCCCCCCAGGGGATTTGGTGAAGCTTTCTTT
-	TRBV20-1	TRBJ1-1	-	CSALTPNTEAFF	TGCAGTGCTCTAACACCAAACACTGAAGCTTTCTTT
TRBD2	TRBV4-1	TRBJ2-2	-	CASSREGGAGELFF	TGCGCCAGCAGCCGGGAGGGCGGAGCCGGGGAGCTGTTTTTT
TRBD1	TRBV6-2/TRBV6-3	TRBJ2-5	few	CASSYSDRVFETQYF	TGTGCCAGCAGTTACTCGGACAGGGTCTTCGAGACCCAGTACTTC
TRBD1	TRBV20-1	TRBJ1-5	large	CSARAGTASNQPQHF	TGCAGTGCTAGAGCCGGGACAGCGTCTAATCAGCCCCAGCATTTT
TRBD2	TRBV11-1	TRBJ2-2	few	CASSFKRVAGVAGELFF	TGTGCCAGCAGCTTTAAACGGGTAGCGGGTGTAGCCGGGGAGCTGTTTTTT
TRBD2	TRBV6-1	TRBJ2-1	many	CASSENSLRATSGNEQFF	TGTGCCAGCAGTGAAAACAGCCTCCGGGCAACTAGCGGGAATGAGCAGTTCTTC
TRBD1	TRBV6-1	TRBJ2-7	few	CASSQYGQVMVEQYF	TGTGCCAGCAGCCAATATGGACAGGTTATGGTCGAGCAGTACTTC
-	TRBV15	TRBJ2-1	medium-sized	CATSREPGTYNEQFF	TGTGCCACCAGCAGAGAGCCCGGGACCTACAATGAGCAGTTCTTC
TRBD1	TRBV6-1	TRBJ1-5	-	CASSQGQGPQNQPQHF	TGTGCCAGCAGTCAAGGACAGGGCCCACAGAATCAGCCCCAGCATTTT
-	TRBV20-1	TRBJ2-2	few	CSARDPPGAGTGELFF	TGCAGTGCTAGAGATCCCCCGGGAGCGGGCACCGGGGAGCTGTTTTTT
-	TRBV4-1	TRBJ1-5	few	CASSPDGGVNQPQHF	TGCGCCAGCAGCCCGGATGGGGGGGTCAATCAGCCCCAGCATTTT
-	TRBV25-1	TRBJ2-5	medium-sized	CASSELGRSSGETQYF	TGTGCCAGCAGTGAATTGGGGCGCTCCAGCGGGGAGACCCAGTACTTC
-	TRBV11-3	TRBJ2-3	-	CASSLVPDTQYF	TGTGCCAGCAGCTTAGTCCCAGATACGCAGTATTTT